This TCR beta chain appears in the sequencing data of a study of OX40 agonist ivuxolimab in advanced cancers. Across the whole study: Averaging about 60 years in age, with a range of about 20 to 90, the cohort was around 87% male. Patients with prior anti-PD-1, anti-PD-L1 or anti-CTLA-4 therapy were eligible; about 41% had some. One hepatocellular carcinoma and a couple of cutaneous melanoma patients partially responded.

The CDR3 runs to 18 residues. Data came from immunoSEQ multiplex PCR; TCRdb stores just in-frame clones and leaves some out. The repertoire holds fewer than 200,000 clones, around 94% seen once, with approximately 0.32% in the top ten. The V and J genes are TRBV21-1 and TRBJ1-5; the DNA was not compared with TRBD1, the D call given in the table. TRBV21-1 is noted as a pseudogene. The source material was CD4+ or CD8+ T cells sorted from blood, sampled in a trial of the OX40 agonist ivuxolimab. The TCR sequence derives from an adult with an advanced solid tumor such as melanoma, head and neck, liver or kidney cancer. The CDR3 nucleotides are TGTGCCAGCAGCAAAGAACGGCAGGGTAAAATTAGCAATCAGCCCCAGCATTTT. Its protein product is CASSKERQGKISNQPQHF.